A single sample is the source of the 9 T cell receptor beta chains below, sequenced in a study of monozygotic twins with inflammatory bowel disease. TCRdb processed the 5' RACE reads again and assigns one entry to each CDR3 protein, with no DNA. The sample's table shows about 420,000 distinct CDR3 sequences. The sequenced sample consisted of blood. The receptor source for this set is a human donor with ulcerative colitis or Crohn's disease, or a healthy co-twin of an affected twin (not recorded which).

The CDR3 protein is CASSLSAATEAFF. This sequence joins TRBV13 and TRBJ1-1. CDR3 length: 13 amino acids. CDR1 is PRHDT and CDR2 is FYEKMQ in the germline V gene (reference sequence).

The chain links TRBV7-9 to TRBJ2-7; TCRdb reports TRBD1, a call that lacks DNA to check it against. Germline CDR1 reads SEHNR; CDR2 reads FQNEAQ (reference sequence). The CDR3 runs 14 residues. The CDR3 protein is CASSLVAGVNEQYF.

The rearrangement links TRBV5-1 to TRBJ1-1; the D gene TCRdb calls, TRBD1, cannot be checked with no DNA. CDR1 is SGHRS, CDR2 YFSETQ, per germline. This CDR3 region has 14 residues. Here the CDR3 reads CASSSLTGSVGAFF.

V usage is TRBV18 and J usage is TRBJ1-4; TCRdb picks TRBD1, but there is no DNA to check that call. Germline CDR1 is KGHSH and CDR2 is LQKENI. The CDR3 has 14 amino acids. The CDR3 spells CASSLGQNNEKLFF.

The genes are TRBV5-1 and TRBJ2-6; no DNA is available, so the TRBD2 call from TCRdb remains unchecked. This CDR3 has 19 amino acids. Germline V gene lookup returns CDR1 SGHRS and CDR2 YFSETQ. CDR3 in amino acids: CASSFWIDSSPSGANVLTF.

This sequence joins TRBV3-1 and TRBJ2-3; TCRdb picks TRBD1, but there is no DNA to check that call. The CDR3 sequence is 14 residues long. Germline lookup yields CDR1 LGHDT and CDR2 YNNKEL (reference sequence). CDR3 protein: CASSQSPKADTQYF.

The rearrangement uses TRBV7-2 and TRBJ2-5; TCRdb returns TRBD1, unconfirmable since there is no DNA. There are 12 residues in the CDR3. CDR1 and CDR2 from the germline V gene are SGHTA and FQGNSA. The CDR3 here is CASSSTGVAQYF.

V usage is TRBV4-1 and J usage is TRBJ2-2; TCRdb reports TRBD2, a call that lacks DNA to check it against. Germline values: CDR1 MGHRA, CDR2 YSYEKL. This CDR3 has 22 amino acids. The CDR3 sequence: CASSHPGLAGGPLRGDTGELFF.

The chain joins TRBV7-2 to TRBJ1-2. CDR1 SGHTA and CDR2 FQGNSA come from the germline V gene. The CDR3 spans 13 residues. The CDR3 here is CASSLIETYGYTF.